The 8 T cell receptor beta chains reported below all come from one sample, sequenced in a study of blood T cell repertoires in COVID-19. Sequenced by immunoSEQ multiplex PCR; TCRdb stores in-frame clones only, minus some. This sample has around 59,000 clones, with just under 90% found just once. The specimen sequenced was peripheral blood. These receptors came from a man in his sixties with acute or convalescent COVID-19.

The chain has TRBV30 and TRBJ1-5; no reliable D call. There are 14 residues in the CDR3. Trimming took off 0 bases at V and 8 bases at J, with 14 bases between the two ends. Germline V gives CDR1 GTSNPN, CDR2 SVGIG (reference sequence). CDR3 coding DNA: TGTGCCTGGAGTGTTATCCAGAACCAAGAGCCCCAGCATTTT. The encoded protein is CAWSVIQNQEPQHF. Looking up the rest from reference TRBV30 and TRBJ1-5 gives the full variable domain: SQTIHQWPATLVQPVGSPLSLECTVEGTSNPNLYWYRQAAGRGLQLLFYSVGIGQISSEVPQNLSASRPQDRQFILSSKKLLLSDSGFYLCAWSVIQNQEPQHFGDGTRLSIL.

V is TRBV11-2 and J is TRBJ2-1, with 7 nucleotides matching TRBD2. CDR3 length equals 15 residues. Trimming took 5 bases from V and 4 from J; bases not matched to a gene: 8. Germline assignment: CDR1 SGHAT and CDR2 FQNNGV. This CDR3 is CASSITSAGYNEQFF. The CDR3 DNA reads as TGTGCCAGCAGCATTACTAGCGCCGGATACAATGAGCAGTTCTTC.

The rearrangement uses TRBV2 and TRBJ2-2; D not resolved. The V gene's germline CDR1 is SNHLY and CDR2 FYNNEI. Trimming took off 4 bases at V and 0 bases at J, with 3 bases between the two ends. The CDR3 extends over 13 amino acids. The CDR3: CASSASNTGELFF. The CDR3 DNA sequence: TGTGCCAGCAGTGCATCGAACACCGGGGAGCTGTTTTTT.

Regarding this clone: The junction shows a germline mismatch at one end, possibly a read error. This chain links TRBV27 with TRBJ1-1, with 7 bases identical to TRBD1. Germline V gene data show CDR1 as MNHEY and CDR2 as SMNVEV (reference sequence). This CDR3 has 13 amino acids. CDR3 region: CASSRDRDRSPFF. The DNA for the CDR3 is TGTGCCAGCAGCCGTGACCGGGACAGATCCCCTTTTTTT.

The gene calls are TRBV27 and TRBJ1-1, with TRBD1 matching 9 bases. V gave up 5 bases and J gave up 1 base; unmatched junction bases: 8. This CDR3 is built from 16 residues. Germline CDR1 and CDR2: MNHEY and SMNVEV (reference sequence). The CDR3 DNA follows: TGTGCCAGCAGTCTCTGGGGGACAGGGCAGAACACTGAAGCTTTCTTT. Protein: CASSLWGTGQNTEAFF.

This sequence joins TRBV5-1 and TRBJ1-2; TRBD1 matches 9 bases. The CDR3 covers 13 residues. With 4 bases clipped from V and 4 bases from J, the junction kept 2 bases outside the gene matches. Germline V gives CDR1 SGHRS, CDR2 YFSETQ. The CDR3 bases are TGCGCCAGCAGCGAGGGACAGGGCTATGGCTACACCTTC. Its protein is CASSEGQGYGYTF.

In its sample, this clone was seen a few times. The rearrangement links TRBV28 to TRBJ1-5; tentatively, D is TRBD1 (5 bases). Deletions cut 7 bases from V and 6 bases from J, with 13 bases between. The CDR3 contains 13 residues. Germline-derived CDR1 and CDR2 are MDHEN and SYDVKM. CDR3 loop: CASTWGGRQPQHF. CDR3 nucleotide sequence: TGTGCCAGCACCTGGGGGGGTCGTCAGCCCCAGCATTTT.

The V call is TRBV19, the J call TRBJ2-1; 14 nucleotides align to TRBD2. CDR3 length equals 16 residues. V dropped 2 bases and J dropped 7; count of bases not matched to a gene: 4. The V gene's germline CDR1 is LNHDA and CDR2 SQIVND (reference sequence). Here the CDR3 reads CASSIKGLAGVNEQFF. The CDR3 bases are TGTGCCAGTAGTATAAAGGGACTAGCGGGAGTGAATGAGCAGTTCTTC.